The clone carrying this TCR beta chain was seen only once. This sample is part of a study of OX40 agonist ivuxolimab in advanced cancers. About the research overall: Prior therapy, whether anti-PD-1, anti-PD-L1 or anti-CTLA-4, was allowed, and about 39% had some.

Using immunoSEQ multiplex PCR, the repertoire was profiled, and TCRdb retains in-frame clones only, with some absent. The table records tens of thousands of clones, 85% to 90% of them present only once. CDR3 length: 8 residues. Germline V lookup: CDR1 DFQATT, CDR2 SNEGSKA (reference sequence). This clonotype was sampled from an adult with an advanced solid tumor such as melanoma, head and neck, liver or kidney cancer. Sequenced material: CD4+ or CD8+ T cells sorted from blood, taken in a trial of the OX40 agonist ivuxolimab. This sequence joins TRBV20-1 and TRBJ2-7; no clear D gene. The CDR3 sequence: CSFPEQYF. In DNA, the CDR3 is TGCAGCTTCCCCGAGCAGTACTTC.